This entry lists 29 T cell receptor beta chains sequenced from one sample in a study of spatial heterogeneity in lung cancer. One entry per CDR3 protein results from TCRdb running MiXCR on the 5' RACE reads. The repertoire holds 45,000 or so distinct CDR3 sequences, with 12% as singletons. Specified time point: sample taken at primary tumor resection. Sequencing covered unsorted whole RNA taken from tumor, nontumor lung or frozen PBMC. The specimen comprised PBMCs, sampled at surgery. The receptors were gathered from a female donor with early-stage non-small cell lung cancer.

This clonotype has ten or more counts. This chain connects TRBV20-1 to TRBJ1-2; weak D call: TRBD1 (5 bases). V dropped 3 bases and J dropped 3 bases, with 8 bases sitting between them. Per the germline V gene, CDR1 is DFQATT and CDR2 is SNEGSKA (reference sequence). The CDR3 is made up of 12 amino acids. Here the CDR3 reads CSASRDDYGYTF. The CDR3 bases are TGCAGTGCTAGCAGGGATGACTATGGCTACACCTTC.

This clonotype showed up many times. This chain uses TRBV7-4 with TRBJ1-5; D is possibly TRBD1 (5 bases). The germline V gene encodes CDR1 SGHVT and CDR2 SQSDAQ. This CDR3 region has 18 residues. V lost 2 bases to trimming and J lost 4 bases, with 21 bases between them. The CDR3 reads CASSLTAFRVPINQPQHF. DNA for the CDR3: TGTGCCAGCAGCTTAACAGCATTCAGGGTTCCGATTAATCAGCCCCAGCATTTT.

This clonotype has only a few counts. The chain joins TRBV20-1 to TRBJ1-3; D remains unclear. CDR1 is DFQATT, CDR2 SNEGSKA, per germline (reference sequence). The CDR3 totals 11 residues. With 6 bases removed from V and 2 bases from J, the gap between germline ends came to 5 bases. Here the CDR3 DNA reads TGCAGTGCCGCGACTGGAAACACCATATATTTT. Translated, it gives CSAATGNTIYF.

This sequence joins TRBV2 and TRBJ2-2, with 7 bases that match TRBD2. V gave up 8 bases and J gave up 3 bases; unmatched junction bases: 3. Germline V CDR1 and CDR2: SNHLY, FYNNEI. The CDR3 is 13 residues long. The CDR3 DNA reads TGTGCCAGCGGGAGCGGGGACACCGGGGAGCTGTTTTTT. Translation: CASGSGDTGELFF.

The V call is TRBV6-2 or TRBV6-3, the J call TRBJ1-2; D gene unclear. Trimming shortened V by 2 bases and J by 0 bases, and 4 bases separated the two germline ends. The CDR3 contains 13 residues. The germline V gene has CDR1 MNHEY and CDR2 SVGEGT. The CDR3 protein is CASSYPPNYGYTF. The DNA of the CDR3 is TGTGCCAGCAGTTACCCGCCTAACTATGGCTACACCTTC.

This clonotype was counted between two and nine times. The gene calls are TRBV15 and TRBJ1-5; D is undetermined. Germline V gene lookup returns CDR1 LNHNV and CDR2 YYDKDF (reference sequence). CDR3 length equals 16 residues. V was pared by 4 bases and J by 2 bases, with 15 bases between. DNA of the CDR3: TGTGCCACCAGCATTCGAACAGACGCGGGCAATCAGCCCCAGCATTTT. It yields the protein CATSIRTDAGNQPQHF.

The chain joins TRBV7-2 to TRBJ2-1, with D possibly matching TRBD1 (6 bases). V gave up 2 bases and J gave up 1 base, with 15 bases separating them. CDR3 length: 17 residues. Looked up from germline, CDR1 is SGHTA and CDR2 is FQGNSA. DNA for the CDR3: TGTGCCAGCAGCTTATGGTCTGGGGGCGCGTCCTACAATGAGCAGTTCTTC. Its translation is CASSLWSGGASYNEQFF.

V is TRBV6-5 and J is TRBJ1-5, with D perhaps matching TRBD1 (5 bases). Looked up from germline, CDR1 is MNHEY and CDR2 is SVGAGI. CDR3 length: 15 residues. The germline V and J ends were trimmed by 0 bases and 4 bases, with 10 bases remaining between them. As DNA, the CDR3 is TGTGCCAGCAGTTACTCGGGGGGAAGGAATCAGCCCCAGCATTTT. Residues: CASSYSGGRNQPQHF.

This clonotype was counted at least ten times. This chain joins TRBV5-4 and TRBJ2-6, with 7 bases identical to TRBD1. V was clipped by 0 bases and J by 0 bases; unmatched bases: 3. CDR1 is SGHNT, CDR2 YYREEE, per germline (reference sequence). The CDR3 contains 17 residues. As DNA, the CDR3 is TGTGCCAGCAGCTTGGACAGGGGATCCTCTGGGGCCAACGTCCTGACTTTC. Translated: CASSLDRGSSGANVLTF.

This clonotype showed up just a few times. V gene TRBV12-5 combines with J gene TRBJ1-1, with D possibly being TRBD1 (5 bases). Germline V gene lookup returns CDR1 LGHNT and CDR2 FRNRAP. CDR3 length: 14 residues. Trimming removed 5 bases at V and 6 bases at J, with 16 bases between. The CDR3, as DNA: TGTGCTAGTGGTGCCGGGACCACCTTCGCTGAAGCTTTCTTT. This encodes CASGAGTTFAEAFF.

This clonotype was recorded many times. This chain links TRBV12-3 or TRBV12-4 with TRBJ1-5; 9 bases line up with TRBD1. The CDR3 consists of 14 residues. J gave up 7 bases and V 4 bases, and 5 bases lay outside the gene matches. In DNA form, the CDR3 reads TGTGCCAGCAGTTCAGGACAGGGGTCCCAGCCCCAGCATTTT. Protein sequence: CASSSGQGSQPQHF.

This clonotype has a count of ten or more. The chain carries TRBV7-9 and TRBJ1-6; D is possibly TRBD1 (5 bases). CDR3 length: 14 amino acids. V was shortened by 5 bases and J by 4 bases, with 9 bases between the two germline ends. Germline assignment: CDR1 SEHNR and CDR2 FQNEAQ (reference sequence). The CDR3 DNA follows: TGTGCCAGCAGCCAGGGACTGTATAATTCACCCCTCCACTTT. As protein: CASSQGLYNSPLHF.

This clonotype was seen more than once but under ten times. The rearrangement uses TRBV9 and TRBJ1-6; D is uncertain. The CDR3 spans 16 residues. CDR1 SGDLS and CDR2 YYNGEE come from the germline V gene. V was cut by 4 bases and J by 0 bases, with 11 bases left in between. The CDR3 reads CASSPGLNSYNSPLHF. In nucleotides, the CDR3 is TGTGCCAGCAGCCCCGGACTCAACTCCTATAATTCACCCCTCCACTTT.

The sample holds a few counts of this clonotype. V usage is TRBV7-2 and J usage is TRBJ2-5, with 7 bases that match TRBD2. Germline CDR1 reads SGHTA; CDR2 reads FQGNSA. Trimming cost V 1 base and J 2 bases; bases outside gene matches: 10. The CDR3 is 17 amino acids. The CDR3: CASSLEGRLALQETQYF. For the CDR3, the DNA is TGTGCCAGCAGCTTAGAAGGGAGACTAGCACTACAAGAGACCCAGTACTTC.

J is TRBJ1-5 and V is TRBV2, with 7 bases fitting TRBD1. J was trimmed by 6 bases and V by 4 bases; bases with no gene match: 6. Germline V gene data show CDR1 as SNHLY and CDR2 as FYNNEI. This CDR3 spans 14 amino acids. The CDR3 spells CASSVGTEGQPQHF. The CDR3 bases are TGTGCCAGCAGTGTTGGGACAGAAGGTCAGCCCCAGCATTTT.

The chain combines TRBV12-3 or TRBV12-4 with TRBJ1-2; 7 bases are a match to TRBD1. Trimming took 6 bases from V and 4 from J; bases not matched to a gene: 5. This CDR3 has 13 amino acids. The CDR3, as DNA: TGTGCCAGCAGCCCCGGGACAGCCTATGGCTACACCTTC. It specifies CASSPGTAYGYTF.

This chain links TRBV3-1 with TRBJ2-5; tentatively, D is TRBD1 (5 bases). The CDR3 runs to 15 residues. Germline V gene lookup returns CDR1 LGHDT and CDR2 YNNKEL (reference sequence). Trimming removed 0 bases at V and 5 bases at J, with 13 bases between. The CDR3: CASSQETGWHETQYF. DNA of the CDR3: TGTGCCAGCAGCCAAGAAACAGGTTGGCATGAGACCCAGTACTTC.

In its sample, this clonotype was seen a few times. The J gene is TRBJ1-2, the V gene TRBV28; TRBD1 matches at 8 bases. The germline gives CDR1 MDHEN, CDR2 SYDVKM. V lost 6 bases to trimming and J lost 6 bases; unmatched junction nucleotides: 9. The CDR3 covers 14 residues. As DNA, the CDR3 is TGTGCCAGCAGGTTCCCAGGGGGCGCACATGGCTACACCTTC. This gives the protein CASRFPGGAHGYTF.

This clonotype was observed a few times. The chain is built from TRBV20-1 and TRBJ2-7, with 9 bases fitting TRBD2. CDR3 length: 12 amino acids. Germline V gene data show CDR1 as DFQATT and CDR2 as SNEGSKA (reference sequence). V lost 4 bases, J lost 4 bases, and 2 bases stayed unmatched. CDR3 sequence reads: CSATSGVYEQYF. CDR3 nucleotide sequence: TGCAGTGCTACTAGCGGGGTTTACGAGCAGTACTTC.

In this sample, this clonotype turned up many times. The CDR3 DNA follows: TGTGCCAGCAGCTCGACTAGCGGGGAGGAAGAGACCCAGTACTTC. It encodes CASSSTSGEEETQYF. J is TRBJ2-5 and V is TRBV7-9; TRBD2 matches at 11 bases. CDR1 SEHNR and CDR2 FQNEAQ come from the germline V gene (reference sequence). The CDR3 length is 15 residues. V dropped 4 bases and J dropped 3; count of bases not matched to a gene: 4.

The table lists this clonotype with a few counts. This chain uses TRBV9 with TRBJ2-5; 8 bases are a match to TRBD2. The V gene end was trimmed by 4 bases and the J gene end by 0 bases; junction bases not matched to a gene: 11. The germline gives CDR1 SGDLS, CDR2 YYNGEE. The length of the CDR3 is 17 residues. The CDR3: CASSPEPGLEYQETQYF. The CDR3 DNA sequence: TGTGCCAGCAGCCCCGAGCCGGGACTAGAGTACCAAGAGACCCAGTACTTC.

This clonotype was counted at least ten times. The chain combines TRBV2 with TRBJ2-2, with D possibly being TRBD1 (6 bases). V lost 6 bases and J lost 5, with 16 bases in between. CDR1 SNHLY and CDR2 FYNNEI come from the germline V gene. This CDR3 region has 15 residues. The CDR3 reads CASSSQGTNTGELFF. In nucleotides, the CDR3 is TGTGCCAGCAGCTCACAGGGCACAAATACCGGGGAGCTGTTTTTT.

J is TRBJ1-1 and V is TRBV7-9; 9 bases map to TRBD1. The CDR3 consists of 16 residues. After removal of 5 bases from V and 3 bases from J, the junction contained 10 bases not matched to a gene. From germline, CDR1 is SEHNR and CDR2 FQNEAQ (reference sequence). CDR3 sequence reads: CASSSYPTGGHTEAFF. The CDR3 nucleotides read TGTGCCAGCAGCAGCTATCCCACAGGGGGCCACACTGAAGCTTTCTTT.

The chain couples TRBV14 to TRBJ1-2, with 9 bases identical to TRBD1. Germline V gene sequence: CDR1 SGHDN, CDR2 FVKESK. Trimming removed 4 bases from V and 6 bases from J; junction bases left unmatched: 6. The CDR3 spans 14 residues. The CDR3, as DNA: TGTGCCAGCAGCCCCGGGACAGGGCTAAATGGCTACACCTTC. Protein sequence: CASSPGTGLNGYTF.

This clonotype was detected only a few times. The gene calls are TRBV5-4 and TRBJ2-2; 7 bases map to TRBD2. V was clipped by 3 bases and J by 4 bases; unmatched bases: 0. Germline V CDR1 and CDR2: SGHNT, YYREEE (reference sequence). CDR3 size: 13 residues. The CDR3 region is CASSSGGTGELFF. The DNA of the CDR3 is TGTGCCAGCAGCTCGGGAGGCACCGGGGAGCTGTTTTTT.

V gene TRBV27 combines with J gene TRBJ2-3; TRBD2 aligns across 7 bases. V trimming: 5 bases; J trimming: 5 bases; junction bases outside the gene matches: 10. The CDR3 has 15 residues. Germline V gives CDR1 MNHEY, CDR2 SMNVEV (reference sequence). CDR3 in amino acids: CASSIRLAQVDTQYF. In DNA form, the CDR3 reads TGTGCCAGCAGTATACGACTAGCCCAAGTAGATACGCAGTATTTT.

This clonotype was seen more than once but under ten times. The rearrangement joins TRBV19 to TRBJ1-1, with D maybe TRBD1 (6 bases). This CDR3 is built from 13 residues. In germline, CDR1 is LNHDA, CDR2 SQIVND (reference sequence). Trimming pared 5 bases from V and 7 bases from J, leaving 14 bases between. The DNA of the CDR3 is TGTGCCAGTAGTGTAACAGGGTGGGATGAAGCTTTCTTT. Amino acid sequence: CASSVTGWDEAFF.

This clonotype was found many times. The V and J genes are TRBV6-5 and TRBJ1-5; possibly TRBD1 for D (5 bases). V lost 7 bases and J lost 12, with 28 bases in between. The V gene's germline CDR1 is MNHEY and CDR2 SVGAGI. The CDR3 runs 16 residues. The CDR3 here is CASTDASGSERGRQHF. The CDR3 DNA reads TGTGCCAGCACCGACGCTTCGGGCTCAGAGAGGGGACGCCAGCATTTT.

In the case of this clonotype: The junction departs from the called germline gene at one end, perhaps through a read error. The chain recombines TRBV12-3 or TRBV12-4 with TRBJ1-2; D is possibly TRBD1 (6 bases). The CDR3 loop spans 16 amino acids. As DNA, the CDR3 is TGTGCCAGCAGTCGGACAGATTTGGGCTCTAACCATGGCTACACCTTC. Translation gives CASSRTDLGSNHGYTF.